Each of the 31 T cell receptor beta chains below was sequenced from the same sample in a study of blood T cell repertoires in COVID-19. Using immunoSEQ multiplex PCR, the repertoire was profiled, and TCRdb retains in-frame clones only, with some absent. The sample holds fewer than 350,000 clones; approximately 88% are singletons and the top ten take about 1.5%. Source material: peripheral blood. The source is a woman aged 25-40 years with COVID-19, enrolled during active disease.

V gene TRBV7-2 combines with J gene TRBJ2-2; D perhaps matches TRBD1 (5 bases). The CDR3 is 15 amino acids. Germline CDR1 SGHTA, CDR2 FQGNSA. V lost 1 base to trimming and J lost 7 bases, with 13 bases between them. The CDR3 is CASSLGGPGFGELFF. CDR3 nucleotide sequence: TGTGCCAGCAGCTTAGGGGGCCCCGGTTTCGGGGAGCTGTTTTTT.

CDR3 in DNA: TGTGCCAGCAGTCGCAACCCTCGGACAGGACGGGGGGAGACCCAGTACTTC. Translation: CASSRNPRTGRGETQYF. The V gene is TRBV6-6, the J gene TRBJ2-5, with a tentative D call TRBD1 (7 bases). Germline-derived CDR1 and CDR2 are MNHNY and SVGAGI (reference sequence). The CDR3 length is 17 residues. Trimming stripped 5 bases from V and 5 bases from J, with 24 bases between.

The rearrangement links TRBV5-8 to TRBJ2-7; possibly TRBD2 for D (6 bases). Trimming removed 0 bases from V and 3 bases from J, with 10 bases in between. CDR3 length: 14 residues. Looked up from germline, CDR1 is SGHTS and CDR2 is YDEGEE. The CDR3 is CASSLEAGIYEQYF. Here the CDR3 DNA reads TGTGCCAGCAGCTTGGAGGCGGGGATCTACGAGCAGTACTTC.

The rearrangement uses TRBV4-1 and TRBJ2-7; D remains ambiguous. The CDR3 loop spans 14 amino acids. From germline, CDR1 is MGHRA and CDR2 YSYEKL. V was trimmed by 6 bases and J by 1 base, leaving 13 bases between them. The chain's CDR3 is CASSFTYPSYEQYF. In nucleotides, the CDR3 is TGCGCCAGCAGTTTCACTTACCCTTCCTACGAGCAGTACTTC.

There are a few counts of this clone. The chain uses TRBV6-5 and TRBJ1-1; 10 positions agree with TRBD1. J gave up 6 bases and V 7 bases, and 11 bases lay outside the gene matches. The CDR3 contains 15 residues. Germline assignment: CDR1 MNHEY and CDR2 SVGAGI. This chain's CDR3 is CASILGGTGDPEAFF. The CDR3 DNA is TGTGCCAGCATTCTAGGGGGGACAGGGGACCCTGAAGCTTTCTTT.

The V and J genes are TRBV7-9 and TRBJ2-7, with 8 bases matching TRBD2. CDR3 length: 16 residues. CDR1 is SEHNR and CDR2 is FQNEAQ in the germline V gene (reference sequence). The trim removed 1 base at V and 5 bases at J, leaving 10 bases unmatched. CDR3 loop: CASSLVTRGGRNEQYF. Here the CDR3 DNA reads TGTGCCAGCAGCTTAGTAACCCGGGGGGGCCGGAACGAGCAGTACTTC.

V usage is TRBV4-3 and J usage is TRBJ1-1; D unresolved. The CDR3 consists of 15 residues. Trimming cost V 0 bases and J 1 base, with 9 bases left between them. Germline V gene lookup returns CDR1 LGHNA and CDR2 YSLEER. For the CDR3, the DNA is TGCGCCAGCAGCCAAGAGCCAACAGCGAACACTGAAGCTTTCTTT. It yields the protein CASSQEPTANTEAFF.

The CDR3 sequence: CASSQDFGQGWQYF. The CDR3 nucleotides are TGTGCCAGCAGCCAAGATTTCGGACAGGGGTGGCAGTACTTC. This sequence joins TRBV14 and TRBJ2-7, with 9 bases aligning to TRBD1. CDR1 is SGHDN and CDR2 is FVKESK in the germline V gene. There are 14 residues in the CDR3. J gave up 9 bases and V 0 bases, and 6 bases lay outside the gene matches.

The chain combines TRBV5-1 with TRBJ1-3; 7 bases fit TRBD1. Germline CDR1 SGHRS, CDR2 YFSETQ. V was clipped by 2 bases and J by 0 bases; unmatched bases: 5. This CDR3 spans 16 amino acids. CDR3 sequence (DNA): TGCGCCAGCAGCTTCACGCCAGGGGGCTCTGGAAACACCATATATTTT. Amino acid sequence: CASSFTPGGSGNTIYF.

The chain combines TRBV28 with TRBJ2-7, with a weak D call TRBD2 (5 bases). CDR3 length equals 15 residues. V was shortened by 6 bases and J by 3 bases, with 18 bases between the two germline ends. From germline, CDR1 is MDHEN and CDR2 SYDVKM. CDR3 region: CASSRGHTGSYEQYV. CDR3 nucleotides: TGTGCCAGCAGCCGTGGGCATACGGGGAGCTACGAGCAGTACGTC.

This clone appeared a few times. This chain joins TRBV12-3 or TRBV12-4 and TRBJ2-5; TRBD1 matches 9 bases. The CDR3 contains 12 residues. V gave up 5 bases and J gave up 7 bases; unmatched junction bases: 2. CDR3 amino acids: CASSADRGTQYF. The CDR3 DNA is TGTGCCAGCAGTGCGGACAGGGGGACCCAGTACTTC.

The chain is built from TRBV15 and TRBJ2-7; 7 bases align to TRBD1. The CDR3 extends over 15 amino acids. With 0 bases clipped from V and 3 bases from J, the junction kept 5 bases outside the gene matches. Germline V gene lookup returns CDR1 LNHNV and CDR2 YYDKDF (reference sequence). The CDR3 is CATSRERGRDYEQYV. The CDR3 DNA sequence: TGTGCCACCAGCAGAGAGAGGGGGCGAGACTACGAGCAGTACGTC.

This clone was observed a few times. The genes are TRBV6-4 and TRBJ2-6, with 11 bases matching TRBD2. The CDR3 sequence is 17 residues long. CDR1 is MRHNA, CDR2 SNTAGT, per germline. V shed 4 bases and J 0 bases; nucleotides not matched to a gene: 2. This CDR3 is CASSGGTSGSGANVLTF. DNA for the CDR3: TGTGCCAGCAGTGGCGGGACTAGCGGCTCTGGGGCCAACGTCCTGACTTTC.

Written as DNA, the CDR3 is TGTGCCAGCACATCGATAGGGGGCTATGAGCAGTTCTTC. Its translation: CASTSIGGYEQFF. The chain carries TRBV27 and TRBJ2-1, with 7 positions matching TRBD1. Germline lookup yields CDR1 MNHEY and CDR2 SMNVEV (reference sequence). There are 13 residues in the CDR3. The V gene end was trimmed by 7 bases and the J gene end by 8 bases; junction bases not matched to a gene: 8.

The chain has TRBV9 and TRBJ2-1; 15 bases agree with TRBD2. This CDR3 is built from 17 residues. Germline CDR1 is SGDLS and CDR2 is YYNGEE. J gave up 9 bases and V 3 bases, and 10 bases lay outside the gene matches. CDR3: CASSEGLAGGLYGEQFF. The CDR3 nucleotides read TGTGCCAGCAGCGAGGGACTAGCGGGGGGTCTCTACGGTGAGCAGTTCTTC.

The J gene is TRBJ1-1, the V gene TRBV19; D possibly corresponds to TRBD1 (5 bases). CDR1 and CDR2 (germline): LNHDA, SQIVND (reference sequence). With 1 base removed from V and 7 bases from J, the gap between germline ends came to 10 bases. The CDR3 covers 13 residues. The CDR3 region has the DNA TGTGCCAGTAGTATAGTTCCAGGGATTGAAGCTTTCTTT. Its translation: CASSIVPGIEAFF.

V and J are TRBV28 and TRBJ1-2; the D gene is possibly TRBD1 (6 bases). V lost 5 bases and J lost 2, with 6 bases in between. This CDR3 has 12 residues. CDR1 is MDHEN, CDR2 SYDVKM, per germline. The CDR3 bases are TGTGCCAGCAGTACAGGGAACTATGGCTACACCTTC. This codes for CASSTGNYGYTF.

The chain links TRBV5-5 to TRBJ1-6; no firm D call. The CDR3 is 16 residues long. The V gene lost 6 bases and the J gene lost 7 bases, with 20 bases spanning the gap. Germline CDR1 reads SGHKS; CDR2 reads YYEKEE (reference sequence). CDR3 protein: CASNRVAGSANSPLHF. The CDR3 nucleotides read TGTGCCAGCAACCGAGTTGCCGGGTCAGCCAATTCACCCCTCCACTTT.

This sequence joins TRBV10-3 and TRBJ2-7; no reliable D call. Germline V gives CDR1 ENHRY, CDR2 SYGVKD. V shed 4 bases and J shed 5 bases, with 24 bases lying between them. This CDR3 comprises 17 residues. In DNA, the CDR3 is TGTGCCATCAGTGTGCAGCCGGTAACGGAGCCCTACCACGAGCAGTACTTC. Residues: CAISVQPVTEPYHEQYF.

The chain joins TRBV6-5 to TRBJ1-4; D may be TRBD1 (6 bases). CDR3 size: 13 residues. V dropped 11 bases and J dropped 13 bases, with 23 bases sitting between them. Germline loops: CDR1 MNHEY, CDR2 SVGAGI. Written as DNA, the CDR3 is TGTGCCTCTTGGGGGGGCGCCGGGGAAGTACTGTTTTTT. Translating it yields CASWGGAGEVLFF.

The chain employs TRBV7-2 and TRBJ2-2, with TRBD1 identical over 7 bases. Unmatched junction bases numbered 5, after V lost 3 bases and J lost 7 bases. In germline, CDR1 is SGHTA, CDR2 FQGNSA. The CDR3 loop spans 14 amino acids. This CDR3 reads CASSFEGAYGELFF. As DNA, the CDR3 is TGTGCCAGCAGCTTCGAGGGGGCGTACGGGGAGCTGTTTTTT. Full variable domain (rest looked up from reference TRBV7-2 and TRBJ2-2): GAGVSQSPSNKVTEKGKDVELRCDPISGHTALYWYRQSLGQGLEFLIYFQGNSAPDKSGLPSDRFSAERTGGSVSTLTIQRTQQEDSAVYLCASSFEGAYGELFFGEGSRLTVL.

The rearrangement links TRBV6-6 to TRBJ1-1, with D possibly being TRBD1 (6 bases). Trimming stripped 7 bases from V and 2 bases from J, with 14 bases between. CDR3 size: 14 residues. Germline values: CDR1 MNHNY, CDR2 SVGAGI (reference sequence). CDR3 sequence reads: CASTLTGPNTEAFF. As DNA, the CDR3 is TGTGCCAGCACGTTGACAGGCCCTAACACTGAAGCTTTCTTT.

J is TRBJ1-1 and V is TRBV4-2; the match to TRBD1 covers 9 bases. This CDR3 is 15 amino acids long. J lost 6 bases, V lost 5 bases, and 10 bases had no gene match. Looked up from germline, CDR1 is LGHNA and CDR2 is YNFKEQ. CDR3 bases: TGTGCCAGCAGCGCCCGGGACAGGGCCTTTTCTGAAGCTTTCTTT. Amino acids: CASSARDRAFSEAFF.

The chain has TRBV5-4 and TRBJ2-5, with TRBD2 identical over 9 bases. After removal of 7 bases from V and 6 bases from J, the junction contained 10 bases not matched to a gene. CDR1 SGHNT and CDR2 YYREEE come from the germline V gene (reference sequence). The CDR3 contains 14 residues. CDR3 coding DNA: TGTGCCAGCCAGAGGGCGGGGGGGCTGCAGACCCAGTACTTC. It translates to CASQRAGGLQTQYF.

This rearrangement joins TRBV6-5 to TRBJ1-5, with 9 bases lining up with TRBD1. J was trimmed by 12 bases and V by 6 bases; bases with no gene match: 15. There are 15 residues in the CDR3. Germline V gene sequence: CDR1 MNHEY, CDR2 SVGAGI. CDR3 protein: CASRPDRGVEIGQHF. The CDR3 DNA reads TGTGCCAGCAGACCAGACAGGGGGGTCGAAATAGGCCAGCATTTT.

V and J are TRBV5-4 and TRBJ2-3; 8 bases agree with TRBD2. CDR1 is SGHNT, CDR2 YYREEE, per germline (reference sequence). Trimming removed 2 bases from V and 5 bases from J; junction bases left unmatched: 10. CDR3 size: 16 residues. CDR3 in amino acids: CASSFPSGPQGDTQYF. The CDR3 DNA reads TGTGCCAGCAGCTTCCCTAGCGGGCCCCAGGGAGATACGCAGTATTTT.

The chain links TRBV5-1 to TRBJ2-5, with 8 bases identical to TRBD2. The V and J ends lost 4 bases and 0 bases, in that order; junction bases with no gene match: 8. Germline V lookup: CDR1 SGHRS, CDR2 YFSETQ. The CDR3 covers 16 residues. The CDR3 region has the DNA TGCGCCAGCAGCCCCCGGGCTAGCGGGTACCAAGAGACCCAGTACTTC. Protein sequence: CASSPRASGYQETQYF.

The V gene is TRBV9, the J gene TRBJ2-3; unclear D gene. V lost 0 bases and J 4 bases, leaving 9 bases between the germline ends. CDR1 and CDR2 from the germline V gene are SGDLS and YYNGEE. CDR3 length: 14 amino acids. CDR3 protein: CASSVGAVSDTQYF. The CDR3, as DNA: TGTGCCAGCAGCGTAGGGGCCGTGTCAGATACGCAGTATTTT.

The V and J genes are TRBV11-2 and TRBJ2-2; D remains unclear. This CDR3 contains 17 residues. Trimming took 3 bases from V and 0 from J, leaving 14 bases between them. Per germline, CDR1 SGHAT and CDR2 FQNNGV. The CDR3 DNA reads TGTGCCAGCAGCTTGAGCACCCCGGTTGCGAACACCGGGGAGCTGTTTTTT. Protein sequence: CASSLSTPVANTGELFF.

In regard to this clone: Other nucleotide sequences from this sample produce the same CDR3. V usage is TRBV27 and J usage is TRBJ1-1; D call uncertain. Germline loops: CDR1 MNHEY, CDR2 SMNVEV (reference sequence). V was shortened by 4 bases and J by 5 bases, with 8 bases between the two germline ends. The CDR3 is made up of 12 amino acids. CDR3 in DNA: TGTGCCAGCAGTTCCGGAGGGACTGAAGCTTTCTTT. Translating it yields CASSSGGTEAFF.

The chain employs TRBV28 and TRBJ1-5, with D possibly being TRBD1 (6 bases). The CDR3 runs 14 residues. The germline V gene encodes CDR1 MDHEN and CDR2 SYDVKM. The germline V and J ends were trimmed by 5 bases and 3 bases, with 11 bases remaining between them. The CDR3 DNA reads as TGTGCCAGCAGTACCAGACAGGCCAATCAGCCCCAGCATTTT. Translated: CASSTRQANQPQHF.